This is a list of T cell receptor beta chains from one sample in a study of blood T cell repertoires in COVID-19. The table came from immunoSEQ multiplex PCR; TCRdb's copy has only in-frame clones and leaves some out. The profile shows around 76,000 clones, around 90% of them singletons. Input material: peripheral blood. The origin of the receptors is a human donor in a cohort sampled during active COVID-19. Both conserved end residues are part of each CDR3. Each record gives: clone size, J gene, V gene, D gene, CDR3 length, CDR3 DNA, CDR3 protein. A D gene is named only where the DNA matches it firmly. Clone sizes are given selectively: once, few, many, or a class where the clone is expanded.

abundance: NA; j_gene: TRBJ2-7; v_gene: TRBV12-3/TRBV12-4; d_gene: TRBD1; len: 13; CDR3nt: TGTGCCAGCAGTCACGGACAGGCGCGCGAGCAGTACTTC; CDR3aa: CASSHGQAREQYF
abundance: NA; j_gene: TRBJ2-1; v_gene: TRBV5-1; d_gene: TRBD1; len: 15; CDR3nt: TGCGCCAGCAGCTTAATCGGACAGGGGGAAGTTCGGCAGTTCTTC; CDR3aa: CASSLIGQGEVRQFF
abundance: NA; j_gene: TRBJ2-5; v_gene: TRBV7-2; d_gene: TRBD1; len: 14; CDR3nt: TGTGCCAGCAGCTTACTAGGGGGCGGAGAGACCCAGTACTTC; CDR3aa: CASSLLGGGETQYF
abundance: NA; j_gene: TRBJ2-3; v_gene: TRBV19; d_gene: TRBD1; len: 17; CDR3nt: TGTGCCAGTAAAGCCATAAATACGGGACAGGGGTTGGATACGCAGTATTTT; CDR3aa: CASKAINTGQGLDTQYF
abundance: NA; j_gene: TRBJ2-7; v_gene: TRBV7-3; d_gene: TRBD2; len: 15; CDR3nt: TGTGCCAGCAGCCCCATCGGGAGCGGGGCCGACGAGCAGTACTTC; CDR3aa: CASSPIGSGADEQYF
abundance: NA; j_gene: TRBJ2-5; v_gene: TRBV30; d_gene: NA; len: 13; CDR3nt: TGTGCCTGGACGTCCGTTTTTCAAGAGACCCAGTACTTC; CDR3aa: CAWTSVFQETQYF
abundance: NA; j_gene: TRBJ1-6; v_gene: TRBV25-1; d_gene: TRBD1; len: 15; CDR3nt: TGTGCCAGCAGTGCTGGGCAGGGGGGTAATTCACCCCTCCACTTT; CDR3aa: CASSAGQGGNSPLHF
abundance: NA; j_gene: TRBJ2-1; v_gene: TRBV19; d_gene: TRBD1; len: 16; CDR3nt: TGTGCCAGTAGTATCTCTGGGACAGTCGAATACAATGAGCAGTTCTTC; CDR3aa: CASSISGTVEYNEQFF
abundance: NA; j_gene: TRBJ2-7; v_gene: TRBV4-3; d_gene: TRBD1; len: 16; CDR3nt: TGCGCCAGCAGCCAAGATTGGGGACAGGGGGTGTACGAGCAGTACTTC; CDR3aa: CASSQDWGQGVYEQYF
abundance: NA; j_gene: TRBJ2-5; v_gene: TRBV9; d_gene: TRBD1; len: 16; CDR3nt: TGTGCCAGCAGCGACGATTCAGGGGGCGGTCAAGAGACCCAGTACTTC; CDR3aa: CASSDDSGGGQETQYF
abundance: NA; j_gene: TRBJ2-7; v_gene: TRBV5-7; d_gene: TRBD1; len: 15; CDR3nt: TGTGCCAGCAGCTCCCCCGGTAGACAGGGCTACGAGCAGTACTTC; CDR3aa: CASSSPGRQGYEQYF
abundance: NA; j_gene: TRBJ2-7; v_gene: TRBV4-1; d_gene: NA; len: 12; CDR3nt: TGCGCCAGCAGCCAAGATACGGTCGAGCAGTACTTC; CDR3aa: CASSQDTVEQYF
abundance: NA; j_gene: TRBJ2-4; v_gene: TRBV5-4; d_gene: NA; len: 15; CDR3nt: TGTGCCAGCAGTCCGGGACAAGTAGCCAAAAACATTCAGTACTTC; CDR3aa: CASSPGQVAKNIQYF
abundance: NA; j_gene: TRBJ2-1; v_gene: TRBV29-1; d_gene: NA; len: 17; CDR3nt: TGCAGCGTTGACGGGTTTAAAGGGGCCCGGAGTGTCGATGAGCAGTTCTTC; CDR3aa: CSVDGFKGARSVDEQFF
abundance: NA; j_gene: TRBJ1-1; v_gene: TRBV27; d_gene: NA; len: 14; CDR3nt: TGTGCCAGCAGTTCCCTTCCCGGTTTTACTGAAGCTTTCTTT; CDR3aa: CASSSLPGFTEAFF
abundance: NA; j_gene: TRBJ1-1; v_gene: TRBV2; d_gene: TRBD1; len: 15; CDR3nt: TGTGCCAGCAGTCGAAGACAGGGGAGGGACACTGAAGCTTTCTTT; CDR3aa: CASSRRQGRDTEAFF
abundance: NA; j_gene: TRBJ2-5; v_gene: TRBV9; d_gene: TRBD2; len: 17; CDR3nt: TGTGCCAGCAGCGTAGGTAGCGGGGGGGCAATTGGGGAGACCCAGTACTTC; CDR3aa: CASSVGSGGAIGETQYF
abundance: once; j_gene: TRBJ2-7; v_gene: TRBV7-9; d_gene: TRBD2; len: 15; CDR3nt: TGTGCCAGCAGCTTTTACGCTAGCGGGGCTTACGAGCAGTACTTC; CDR3aa: CASSFYASGAYEQYF
abundance: NA; j_gene: TRBJ1-2; v_gene: TRBV30; d_gene: TRBD1; len: 15; CDR3nt: TGTGCCTGGGGCCGACAGGGAAACCCTCTGGGGGGCTACACCTTC; CDR3aa: CAWGRQGNPLGGYTF
abundance: NA; j_gene: TRBJ1-5; v_gene: TRBV5-8; d_gene: TRBD1; len: 16; CDR3nt: TGTGCCAGCAGCTTGGGTCAGGGGGTCGCCAATCAGCCCCAGCATTTT; CDR3aa: CASSLGQGVANQPQHF
abundance: NA; j_gene: TRBJ1-6; v_gene: TRBV21-1; d_gene: NA; len: 15; CDR3nt: TGTGCCAGCAGCAAAGAACGAGGCGTGAATTCACCCCTCCACTTT; CDR3aa: CASSKERGVNSPLHF
abundance: NA; j_gene: TRBJ1-2; v_gene: TRBV29-1; d_gene: NA; len: 13; CDR3nt: TGCAGCTTCCGGGACACATCTAACTATGGCTACACCTTC; CDR3aa: CSFRDTSNYGYTF
abundance: NA; j_gene: TRBJ2-3; v_gene: TRBV6-4; d_gene: TRBD2; len: 18; CDR3nt: TGTGCCAGCAGTGACTCCCCGCCTCGGGGGGTTAGCACAGATACGCAGTATTTT; CDR3aa: CASSDSPPRGVSTDTQYF
abundance: NA; j_gene: TRBJ2-1; v_gene: TRBV2; d_gene: TRBD2; len: 22; CDR3nt: TGTGCCAGCAGTGAAAGTTCTTGGGGGAGAGCAGCCAGCGGGGAACCCTCCGATGAGCAGTTCTTC; CDR3aa: CASSESSWGRAASGEPSDEQFF